The 15 T cell receptor beta chains reported below all come from one sample, sequenced in a study of blood T cell repertoires in COVID-19. The table came from immunoSEQ multiplex PCR; TCRdb's copy has only in-frame clones and leaves some out. The sample has more than 65,000 clones, about four fifths seen once; the top ten hold 8.5% to 10%. The specimen was peripheral blood. The receptors come from a woman of 80 years or more with acute or convalescent COVID-19.

The chain joins TRBV9 to TRBJ1-2, with D possibly matching TRBD1 (6 bases). The germline CDR1 and CDR2 sequences are SGDLS and YYNGEE. The V end was cut by 4 bases, the J end by 2 bases, with 21 bases between. This CDR3 spans 17 amino acids. Written as DNA, the CDR3 is TGTGCCAGCAGCCCCACCCCGGGGGGCAGGGGAAACTATGGCTACACCTTC. Its translation: CASSPTPGGRGNYGYTF.

This chain links TRBV12-1 with TRBJ2-2; the table calls TRBD1, which could not be checked here. TRBV12-1 is given as a pseudogene. The CDR3 consists of 17 residues. CDR3 protein: CASSLPRDRGRTGELFF. The CDR3 region has the DNA TGTGCCAGCAGCTTGCCCCGGGACAGGGGTCGGACCGGGGAGCTGTTTTTT.

This clone was observed a handful of times. V and J are TRBV9 and TRBJ2-2; 7 bases agree with TRBD1. CDR1 is SGDLS and CDR2 is YYNGEE in the germline V gene. V trimming: 3 bases; J trimming: 2 bases; junction bases outside the gene matches: 4. This CDR3 contains 15 residues. The CDR3 bases are TGTGCCAGCAGCGGCAGGGGGACAAACACCGGGGAGCTGTTTTTT. Its protein is CASSGRGTNTGELFF.

The chain couples TRBV5-4 to TRBJ1-1; 10 nucleotides align to TRBD1. CDR1 is SGHNT, CDR2 YYREEE, per germline (reference sequence). V gave up 4 bases and J gave up 5 bases; unmatched junction bases: 8. The CDR3 loop spans 15 amino acids. The CDR3 sequence is CASSVPTGGDTEAFF. CDR3 coding DNA: TGTGCCAGCAGCGTACCGACAGGGGGCGATACTGAAGCTTTCTTT.

The chain couples TRBV20-1 to TRBJ1-1; D is possibly TRBD1 (6 bases). This CDR3 region has 10 residues. Germline V gene sequence: CDR1 DFQATT, CDR2 SNEGSKA (reference sequence). CDR3 nucleotide sequence: TGCAGAACAGGGCGGACTGAAGCTTTCTTT. It yields the protein CRTGRTEAFF.

The chain carries TRBV6-5 and TRBJ2-3; 10 nucleotides match TRBD2. This CDR3 spans 15 amino acids. Trimming removed 5 bases from V and 5 bases from J; junction bases left unmatched: 7. Germline-derived CDR1 and CDR2 are MNHEY and SVGAGI. Here the CDR3 DNA reads TGTGCCAGCAGTCTTAGCGGGGGGCCCGTAGATACGCAGTATTTT. It encodes CASSLSGGPVDTQYF.

The chain has TRBV6-5 and TRBJ1-1, with TRBD1 identical over 9 bases. CDR1 is MNHEY, CDR2 SVGAGI, per germline. This CDR3 spans 15 amino acids. Unmatched junction bases numbered 8, after V lost 3 bases and J lost 6 bases. CDR3 sequence reads: CASSYLTGGGSEAFF. Here the CDR3 DNA reads TGTGCCAGCAGTTATCTCACAGGGGGCGGCTCTGAAGCTTTCTTT.

This rearrangement joins TRBV15 to TRBJ2-6, with D possibly TRBD1 on 6 matching bases. This CDR3 spans 19 amino acids. Germline lookup yields CDR1 LNHNV and CDR2 YYDKDF (reference sequence). Deletions cut 0 bases from V and 0 bases from J, with 15 bases between. The CDR3 protein is CATSRDVGQGSSGANVLTF. CDR3 DNA: TGTGCCACCAGCAGAGATGTCGGGCAGGGGAGCTCTGGGGCCAACGTCCTGACTTTC.

V gene TRBV3-1 (or the pseudogene TRBV3-2) combines with J gene TRBJ2-7; D is ambiguous. Trimming cost V 0 bases and J 3 bases, with 9 bases left between them. This CDR3 is 14 amino acids long. Germline CDR1 is LGHDT and CDR2 is YNNKEL (reference sequence). The CDR3 nucleotides are TGTGCCAGCAGCCAAGATCTAGATTTCTACGAGCAGTACTTC. It specifies CASSQDLDFYEQYF.

The chain links TRBV4-2 to TRBJ1-1; D is unclear. The CDR3 spans 16 residues. The V end was cut by 1 base, the J end by 9 bases, with 21 bases between. The V gene's germline CDR1 is LGHNA and CDR2 YNFKEQ. CDR3 protein: CASSQGTGGGQLKAFF. The CDR3 DNA is TGTGCCAGCAGCCAAGGGACCGGAGGCGGGCAGCTGAAAGCTTTCTTT.

The chain is built from TRBV6-5 and TRBJ2-7, with 8 positions matching TRBD1. V lost 0 bases to trimming and J lost 8 bases; unmatched junction nucleotides: 12. This CDR3 is 16 amino acids long. Germline lookup yields CDR1 MNHEY and CDR2 SVGAGI. Here the CDR3 reads CASSYSPGTGTIQQYF. The CDR3, as DNA: TGTGCCAGCAGTTACTCTCCCGGGACAGGCACGATCCAGCAGTACTTC.

The chain recombines TRBV5-4 with TRBJ2-5; D may be TRBD2 (5 bases). The CDR3 runs to 14 residues. V was trimmed by 4 bases and J by 5 bases, leaving 15 bases between them. Germline assignment: CDR1 SGHNT and CDR2 YYREEE (reference sequence). CDR3 residues: CASSPPRGRETQYF. The CDR3, as DNA: TGTGCCAGCAGCCCCCCCCGGGGTAGGGAGACCCAGTACTTC.

CDR3 sequence reads: CASSFVGGETQYF. As DNA, the CDR3 is TGTGCCAGCAGTTTTGTGGGAGGGGAGACCCAGTACTTC. This chain connects TRBV12-3 or TRBV12-4 to TRBJ2-5, with 7 positions matching TRBD2. Trimming took 3 bases from V and 5 from J; bases not matched to a gene: 3. This CDR3 has 13 residues.

V usage is TRBV18 and J usage is TRBJ2-1, with a possible D match to TRBD2 (6 bases). Per germline, CDR1 KGHSH and CDR2 LQKENI. This CDR3 is built from 13 residues. V lost 3 bases, J lost 7 bases, and 10 bases lay in between. CDR3 amino acids: CASSPGRSNEQFF. As DNA, the CDR3 is TGTGCCAGCTCACCGGGGAGGTCAAATGAGCAGTTCTTC.

V is TRBV6-1 and J is TRBJ1-2, with 10 bases that match TRBD1. The CDR3 sequence is 16 residues long. Germline CDR1 MNHNS, CDR2 SASEGT. The junction had 5 bases not matched to a gene; V was cut back by 0 bases and J by 4 bases. The CDR3 sequence: CASSEALGQGVYGYTF. The CDR3 nucleotides read TGTGCCAGCAGTGAAGCGCTCGGACAGGGGGTCTATGGCTACACCTTC.